The T cell receptor beta chain under discussion was sequenced for a study of identical twins. Trimming shortened V by 7 bases and J by 15 bases, and 19 bases separated the two germline ends. The CDR3 extends over 12 amino acids. Regarding this clonotype: Antigen unknown. A read error may be the cause here, since a much bigger clone is one base away.

The study's findings and limits: In cord blood, abundant beta clonotypes had fewer insertions; memory showed no trend. Zero-insertion results could be subject to partial confounding by invariant MAIT and iNKT cells. There was an excess of low generation probability in the out-of-frame alpha sequences that twins shared.

TCRdb reprocessed the 5' RACE reads with MiXCR, giving one entry per CDR3 protein. The table lists 540,000 or so distinct CDR3 sequences, 20% to 25% of them singletons. The same data also contributed to another study, on yellow fever vaccine responses in identical twins.

The chain couples TRBV12-3 or TRBV12-4 to TRBJ1-5; tentative D call: TRBD1 (5 bases). The sample consisted of CD4+ T cells sorted from blood. The TCR sequence derives from a woman under 30 in good health. The CDR3 region has the DNA TGTGCCAGCACCCGACCGGGGCTGGCCCGGCATTTT. It specifies CASTRPGLARHF.